The next 31 T cell receptor beta chains were all read from a single sample in a study of early T cells in non-severe SARS-CoV-2 infection. TCRdb analysed the 5' RACE reads with MiXCR anew, one entry per CDR3 protein. The sample records roughly 60,000 distinct CDR3 sequences, under 8.5% being singletons. Material: whole blood, obtained at baseline. Receptor source: an adult who was a healthcare worker with PCR-confirmed SARS-CoV-2 infection or an uninfected control (not recorded which).

This clonotype was seen only a few times. The genes are TRBV3-1 and TRBJ2-5, with D possibly TRBD1 on 5 matching bases. The V gene lost 5 bases and the J gene lost 5 bases, with 9 bases spanning the gap. CDR3 length: 12 amino acids. The germline gives CDR1 LGHDT, CDR2 YNNKEL (reference sequence). This CDR3 is CASSSRAETQYF. The CDR3 region has the DNA TGTGCCAGCAGCTCCAGGGCGGAGACCCAGTACTTC.

This clonotype has ten or more counts. CDR3 loop: CASSFNLPEAFF. The CDR3 DNA follows: TGTGCCAGCAGTTTTAATCTCCCTGAAGCTTTCTTT. This rearrangement joins TRBV12-3 or TRBV12-4 to TRBJ1-1, with unresolved D. Trimming took off 3 bases at V and 6 bases at J, with 8 bases between the two ends. There are 12 residues in the CDR3.

On this clonotype: It may be a read error: a sequence one base away is much more abundant. It is likely a read error, because the conserved phenylalanine at the end of the CDR3 is missing. V usage is TRBV27 and J usage is TRBJ2-5; D remains ambiguous. V was shortened by 4 bases and J by 5 bases, with 8 bases between the two germline ends. CDR1 and CDR2 (germline): MNHEY, SMNVEV (reference sequence). There are 12 residues in the CDR3. The CDR3 bases are TGTGCCAGCAGTTCCCCCCCGGAGACCCAGTACTTA. Translated: CASSSPPETQYL.

This clonotype was detected many times. The chain employs TRBV4-3 and TRBJ2-3; D possibly corresponds to TRBD2 (5 bases). CDR3 length: 16 residues. V was trimmed by 1 base and J by 1 base, leaving 12 bases between them. The germline CDR1 and CDR2 sequences are LGHNA and YSLEER. CDR3 loop: CASSQGAAGGTDTQYF. CDR3 coding DNA: TGCGCCAGCAGCCAAGGGGCGGCGGGTGGCACAGATACGCAGTATTTT.

This clonotype was counted between two and nine times. The CDR3 loop is CASSPPLGTYGYTF. The CDR3 nucleotides are TGTGCCAGCAGCCCCCCCCTGGGGACCTATGGCTACACCTTC. J is TRBJ1-2 and V is TRBV5-5; a possible D gene is TRBD1 (5 bases). CDR3 length: 14 amino acids. The germline CDR1 and CDR2 sequences are SGHKS and YYEKEE (reference sequence). V was trimmed by 4 bases and J by 4 bases, leaving 14 bases between them. The complete variable domain, with remaining parts taken from reference TRBV5-5 and TRBJ1-2, reads DAGVTQSPTHLIKTRGQQVTLRCSPISGHKSVSWYQQVLGQGPQFIFQYYEKEERGRGNFPDRFSARQFPNYSSELNVNALLLGDSALYLCASSPPLGTYGYTFGSGTRLTVV.

The rearrangement joins TRBV6-2 or TRBV6-3 to TRBJ2-7, with D perhaps matching TRBD2 (7 bases). Germline V lookup: CDR1 MNHEY, CDR2 SVGEGT. Trimming removed 5 bases at V and 0 bases at J, with 17 bases between. CDR3 length equals 16 residues. In DNA form, the CDR3 reads TGTGCCAGCAGTCGTCTCGGGGGGCCCAGCTCCTACGAGCAGTACTTC. The encoded protein is CASSRLGGPSSYEQYF.

In its sample, this clonotype was seen a few times. The chain combines TRBV7-2 with TRBJ1-1; D call uncertain. The germline CDR1 and CDR2 sequences are SGHTA and FQGNSA. The CDR3 contains 13 residues. With 4 bases removed from V and 6 bases from J, the gap between germline ends came to 12 bases. CDR3 in DNA: TGTGCCAGCAGCTCCCCCCGGGCGGCTGAAGCTTTCTTT. Translation gives CASSSPRAAEAFF.

This clonotype was counted many times. This chain joins TRBV20-1 and TRBJ2-1, with 14 bases lining up with TRBD2. The CDR3 loop spans 15 amino acids. Germline CDR1 and CDR2: DFQATT and SNEGSKA (reference sequence). The CDR3 DNA is TGCAGCCCGACTAGCGGGGGGGCGGGCTACAATGAGCAGTTCTTC. Protein sequence: CSPTSGGAGYNEQFF.

This clonotype was seen only a few times. This chain connects TRBV29-1 to TRBJ2-5; no clear D. The ends were cut back, 3 bases at V and 5 bases at J, with 13 bases in the middle. Germline CDR1 reads SQVTM; CDR2 reads ANQGSEA. The CDR3 runs to 13 residues. The CDR3 loop reads CSVDRGAEETQYF. The CDR3 DNA sequence: TGCAGCGTTGACCGAGGAGCTGAGGAGACCCAGTACTTC.

This clonotype came up a few times. V gene TRBV27 combines with J gene TRBJ1-5; 8 bases agree with TRBD1. The CDR3 length is 14 residues. Germline CDR1 and CDR2: MNHEY and SMNVEV (reference sequence). The V and J ends lost 6 bases and 1 base, in that order; junction bases with no gene match: 2. The CDR3 DNA is TGTGCCAGCAGCAGGACAGGGAGCAATCAGCCCCAGCATTTT. This encodes CASSRTGSNQPQHF.

This clonotype was seen many times. The rearrangement joins TRBV7-9 to TRBJ1-4; possible D gene TRBD1, 5 bases. Trimming removed 5 bases from V and 5 bases from J, with 21 bases in between. This CDR3 contains 17 residues. Per the germline V gene, CDR1 is SEHNR and CDR2 is FQNEAQ (reference sequence). The DNA of the CDR3 is TGTGCCAGCAGCCTAACGATTGGGACGGGAGAAAATGAAAAACTGTTTTTT. This translates into CASSLTIGTGENEKLFF.

This clonotype is labeled as medium-sized (0.01 to 0.1%). The chain recombines TRBV20-1 with TRBJ1-2; tentative D call: TRBD1 (5 bases). V lost 0 bases and J 6 bases, leaving 14 bases between the germline ends. The CDR3 extends over 14 amino acids. The germline V gene has CDR1 DFQATT and CDR2 SNEGSKA (reference sequence). The chain's CDR3 is CSARENSRDDGYTF. In DNA, the CDR3 is TGCAGTGCTAGAGAGAACAGCAGGGACGATGGCTACACCTTC.

The rearrangement links TRBV29-1 to TRBJ2-5; D is perhaps TRBD1 (6 bases). The CDR3 is 14 amino acids. Germline V gives CDR1 SQVTM, CDR2 ANQGSEA. Deletions cut 8 bases from V and 3 bases from J, with 19 bases between. The CDR3 sequence is CSSSYRDREETQYF. In DNA form, the CDR3 reads TGCAGCTCATCCTACAGGGATAGAGAAGAGACCCAGTACTTC.

To note about this clonotype: Compared with germline, one end of the junction differs, possibly owing to a read error. This chain connects TRBV28 to TRBJ1-6, with 9 bases matching TRBD1. The germline CDR1 and CDR2 sequences are MDHEN and SYDVKM. This CDR3 has 15 amino acids. In DNA, the CDR3 is TGTGCCAGCAGTTTCCGACAGGGGGGCAATTCATCCCTCCACTTT. Translating gives CASSFRQGGNSSLHF.

The chain carries TRBV4-2 and TRBJ2-5; D is ambiguous. Germline V gene data show CDR1 as LGHNA and CDR2 as YNFKEQ. The CDR3 runs to 11 residues. The V end was cut by 1 base, the J end by 5 bases, with 2 bases between. The CDR3 DNA is TGTGCCAGCAGCCAAGCTGAGACCCAGTACTTC. Translating gives CASSQAETQYF.

In its sample, this clonotype was seen many times. The CDR3 DNA reads as TGTGCCAGCAGCCAAGATATGTGGGGGAATTCACCCCTCCACTTT. This codes for CASSQDMWGNSPLHF. The genes are TRBV3-1 and TRBJ1-6; D is perhaps TRBD1 (5 bases). The CDR3 length is 15 residues. Per the germline V gene, CDR1 is LGHDT and CDR2 is YNNKEL (reference sequence). Trimming pared 0 bases from V and 7 bases from J, leaving 10 bases between.

The CDR3: CASSGHSGQGGYGYTF. DNA of the CDR3: TGTGCCAGCAGCGGACACTCCGGACAGGGGGGCTATGGCTACACCTTC. V usage is TRBV9 and J usage is TRBJ1-2; TRBD1 matches 10 bases. CDR3 size: 16 residues. Germline CDR1 is SGDLS and CDR2 is YYNGEE. J was trimmed by 4 bases and V by 3 bases; bases with no gene match: 9.

This clonotype occurred a few times. V gene TRBV5-1 combines with J gene TRBJ1-6; D remains unclear. Per the germline V gene, CDR1 is SGHRS and CDR2 is YFSETQ. The CDR3 has 15 amino acids. V was cut by 0 bases and J by 5 bases, with 9 bases left in between. CDR3 sequence (DNA): TGCGCCAGCAGCTTGGGGTCGGGGAATAATTCACCCCTCCACTTT. This translates into CASSLGSGNNSPLHF.

This clonotype was seen only a few times. The chain couples TRBV18 to TRBJ1-1, with 7 bases lining up with TRBD1. The V gene end was trimmed by 3 bases and the J gene end by 0 bases; junction bases not matched to a gene: 7. The CDR3 contains 16 residues. Germline V gene sequence: CDR1 KGHSH, CDR2 LQKENI. Here the CDR3 DNA reads TGTGCCAGCTCACCCGGGACAGCCCTCATGAACACTGAAGCTTTCTTT. It yields the protein CASSPGTALMNTEAFF.

DNA of the CDR3: TGCAGTGCGTACATAGCGGGGGGTTCCTACGAGCAGTACTTC. It specifies CSAYIAGGSYEQYF. V and J are TRBV20-1 and TRBJ2-7; 10 nucleotides match TRBD2. Trimming removed 6 bases from V and 1 base from J; junction bases left unmatched: 6. This CDR3 has 14 amino acids. Germline lookup yields CDR1 DFQATT and CDR2 SNEGSKA (reference sequence).

This clonotype was recorded at least ten times. The chain combines TRBV7-3 with TRBJ2-1, with D tentatively TRBD1 (6 bases). CDR1 and CDR2 from the germline V gene are SGHTA and FQGTGA. This CDR3 region has 16 residues. The V end lost 2 bases, the J end lost 2 bases, and 13 bases lay between the germline ends. CDR3 residues: CASSLGVRGPYNEQFF. DNA of the CDR3: TGTGCCAGCAGCTTAGGGGTCAGGGGTCCCTACAATGAGCAGTTCTTC. Variable domain in full (rest from reference TRBV7-3 and TRBJ2-1): GAGVSQTPSNKVTEKGKYVELRCDPISGHTALYWYRQSLGQGPEFLIYFQGTGAADDSGLPNDRFFAVRPEGSVSTLKIQRTERGDSAVYLCASSLGVRGPYNEQFFGPGTRLTVL.

This clonotype was observed a few times. The chain employs TRBV9 and TRBJ2-1; D assignment may be TRBD1 or TRBD2 (5 bases each). Germline V CDR1 and CDR2: SGDLS, YYNGEE. Trimming left V 0 bases short and J 1 base short, with 5 bases between. The CDR3 runs 14 residues. As DNA, the CDR3 is TGTGCCAGCAGCGTAGGGGGGTCCTACAATGAGCAGTTCTTC. It translates to CASSVGGSYNEQFF.

This sequence joins TRBV19 and TRBJ1-5; the D gene is possibly TRBD1 (6 bases). Germline V lookup: CDR1 LNHDA, CDR2 SQIVND (reference sequence). The V gene lost 8 bases and the J gene lost 4 bases, with 18 bases spanning the gap. This CDR3 spans 15 amino acids. CDR3 residues: CASAILGQGNQPQHF. CDR3 DNA sequence: TGTGCCAGTGCGATTCTGGGGCAGGGGAATCAGCCCCAGCATTTT.

This chain connects TRBV6-4 to TRBJ1-6; D might be TRBD1 (6 bases). The CDR3 is 14 amino acids. Germline CDR1 MRHNA, CDR2 SNTAGT. The V end was cut by 6 bases, the J end by 7 bases, with 13 bases between. The CDR3 sequence: CASSQGLGNSPLHF. CDR3 in DNA: TGTGCCAGCAGCCAGGGGTTGGGGAATTCACCCCTCCACTTT.

This clonotype showed up many times. The chain links TRBV7-6 to TRBJ2-1; D might be TRBD2 (5 bases). The CDR3 has 13 residues. Germline CDR1 is SGHVS and CDR2 is FNYEAQ. V dropped 1 base and J dropped 9 bases, with 10 bases sitting between them. The CDR3 region is CASSLGRDGEQFF. Here the CDR3 DNA reads TGTGCCAGCAGCTTAGGCCGGGATGGTGAGCAGTTCTTC.

This chain joins TRBV18 and TRBJ1-1, with D possibly TRBD1 on 5 matching bases. This CDR3 has 11 residues. V lost 6 bases, J lost 7 bases, and 9 bases lay in between. Germline values: CDR1 KGHSH, CDR2 LQKENI. The CDR3 DNA reads as TGTGCCAGCTCCTTAGGGGTTGAAGCTTTCTTT. Protein: CASSLGVEAFF. The full variable domain, its missing parts supplied by reference TRBV18 and TRBJ1-1, is NAGVMQNPRHLVRRRGQEARLRCSPMKGHSHVYWYRQLPEEGLKFMVYLQKENIIDESGMPKERFSAEFPKEGPSILRIQQVVRGDSAAYFCASSLGVEAFFGQGTRLTVV.

This clonotype was seen a few times. This chain joins TRBV5-1 and TRBJ1-1, with TRBD1 matching over 8 bases. V was pared by 4 bases and J by 4 bases, with 6 bases of the junction left unmatched. This CDR3 comprises 14 residues. CDR1 SGHRS and CDR2 YFSETQ come from the germline V gene. The CDR3 nucleotides are TGCGCCAGCAGCCCGCAGGGGGCGTCCACTGAAGCTTTCTTT. Amino acid sequence: CASSPQGASTEAFF. The complete variable domain, with remaining parts taken from reference TRBV5-1 and TRBJ1-1, reads KAGVTQTPRYLIKTRGQQVTLSCSPISGHRSVSWYQQTPGQGLQFLFEYFSETQRNKGNFPGRFSGRQFSNSRSEMNVSTLELGDSALYLCASSPQGASTEAFFGQGTRLTVV.

The chain is built from TRBV29-1 and TRBJ2-2; D may be TRBD1 (6 bases). Trimming removed 3 bases at V and 11 bases at J, with 13 bases between. The length of the CDR3 is 12 residues. Germline V lookup: CDR1 SQVTM, CDR2 ANQGSEA. In nucleotides, the CDR3 is TGCAGCGTTGATAAGAAACAGGGTGAGCTGTTTTTT. It codes for CSVDKKQGELFF.

Many counts were recorded for this clonotype. The chain combines TRBV20-1 with TRBJ1-1; D gene ambiguous. Germline loops: CDR1 DFQATT, CDR2 SNEGSKA (reference sequence). The CDR3 has 16 amino acids. Trimming shortened V by 1 base and J by 0 bases, and 15 bases separated the two germline ends. The CDR3 DNA sequence: TGCAGTGCTAGAGGCCTACCTACGCGACTGAACACTGAAGCTTTCTTT. Translation gives CSARGLPTRLNTEAFF.

This chain connects TRBV20-1 to TRBJ2-7, with 7 bases aligning to TRBD2. CDR3 size: 13 residues. The V and J ends lost 1 base and 7 bases, in that order; junction bases with no gene match: 7. Germline V lookup: CDR1 DFQATT, CDR2 SNEGSKA (reference sequence). CDR3 DNA: TGCAGTGCTAGAGGGGACTATTCTGGGGAGCAGTACTTC. Residues: CSARGDYSGEQYF.

This clonotype was found many times. This chain connects TRBV10-3 to TRBJ1-5; D is unclear. There are 12 residues in the CDR3. V was trimmed by 3 bases and J by 4 bases, leaving 4 bases between them. CDR1 is ENHRY and CDR2 is SYGVKD in the germline V gene. The CDR3 reads CAISEGNQPQHF. As DNA, the CDR3 is TGTGCCATCAGTGAAGGGAATCAGCCCCAGCATTTT.